The rows below give T cell receptor beta chains drawn from one sample of a study of early T cells in non-severe SARS-CoV-2 infection. MiXCR, applied by TCRdb to the 5' RACE reads, yields one record per CDR3 protein. The data show tens of thousands of distinct CDR3 sequences, around 10% seen once. The specimen comprised whole blood, sampled at baseline. These receptors were taken from an adult who was a healthcare worker with PCR-confirmed SARS-CoV-2 infection or an uninfected control (not recorded which). CDR3s include the opening cysteine and the closing phenylalanine or tryptophan. D genes are given only for firm matches. Size tells how often a clone was seen (once, few, many) or the class of an expanded clone, and some rows leave it out.

D gene,V gene,clone size,J gene,CDR3 DNA,CDR3 protein
NA,TRBV11-2,many,TRBJ2-1,TGTGCCAGCACCGCTCCCGGTCTCTCCTACAATGAGCAGTTCTTC,CASTAPGLSYNEQFF
TRBD2,TRBV7-6,few,TRBJ2-3,TGTGCCAGCAGCTTAGGGGGACTAGCGGGGGGCGCAAGCACAGATACGCAGTATTTT,CASSLGGLAGGASTDTQYF
NA,TRBV24-1,NA,TRBJ1-5,TGTGCCACCAGTGATTCCGGACGGAATCAGCCCCAGCATTTT,CATSDSGRNQPQHF
NA,TRBV24-1,NA,TRBJ2-3,TGTGCCACCAGTGACGCGAGGACCGCGGATACGCAGTATTTT,CATSDARTADTQYF
NA,TRBV3-1,many,TRBJ2-1,TGTGCCAGCAGCCATACCCACCCTGAGCAGTTCTTC,CASSHTHPEQFF
NA,TRBV7-6,NA,TRBJ2-3,TGTGCCAGCAGCCCCGGGACCATCTCCCCGGATACGCAGTATTTT,CASSPGTISPDTQYF
NA,TRBV6-6,many,TRBJ2-5,TGTGCCAGCCGGGGGGCGGGGGACCAAGAGACCCAGTACTTC,CASRGAGDQETQYF
NA,TRBV12-3/TRBV12-4,few,TRBJ1-6,TGTGCCAGCAGTTCCGTGGGCGGGAATTCACCCCTCCACTTT,CASSSVGGNSPLHF
NA,TRBV6-2/TRBV6-3,NA,TRBJ2-1,TGTGCCAGCAGTTCGGCCGCCAATGAGCAGTTCTTC,CASSSAANEQFF
TRBD2,TRBV12-3/TRBV12-4,few,TRBJ2-2,TGTGCCAGCAGTCCTAGCGGGGCGAACACCGGGGAGCTGTTTTTT,CASSPSGANTGELFF
TRBD1,TRBV10-3,many,TRBJ1-6,TGTGCCATTGGGACAGGGCCTCTAAATTCACCCCTCCACTTT,CAIGTGPLNSPLHF
TRBD1,TRBV6-1,few,TRBJ1-2,TGTGCCAGCAGTGCATTGACAGGGGGCGTTGATGGCTACACCTTC,CASSALTGGVDGYTF
NA,TRBV27,few,TRBJ2-7,TGTGCCAGCACGAGACGGGGGCTCAGATTTTACGAGCAGTACTTC,CASTRRGLRFYEQYF
NA,TRBV7-9,NA,TRBJ2-7,TGTGCCAGCTCACGGGGCGAACGGGAGCAGTACTTC,CASSRGEREQYF